The T cell receptor beta chain under discussion was sequenced for a study of cytomegalovirus exposure and HLA in healthy donors. In germline, CDR1 is MDHEN, CDR2 SYDVKM. The CDR3 is 14 residues long. The junction had 6 bases not matched to a gene; V was cut back by 9 bases and J by 5 bases. This table comes from immunoSEQ multiplex PCR, and its TCRdb copy is limited to in-frame clones, with some not included. This sample has 100,000 to 150,000 clones, with 85% to 90% found just once. Study-wide results and limits: Listed as cytomegalovirus-associated were 170 or so TCR beta chains. Among TCR sequences, most were rare, though some public TCRs appeared in many donors. The TCR clusters that emerged in the first cohort tended, a later analysis found, to co-occur in the approximately 110 validation repertoires.

Regarding this clone: Its antigen is unknown.

V gene TRBV28 combines with J gene TRBJ2-1; 11 nucleotides line up with TRBD2. The sequence derives from a woman younger than 35 in good health and CMV-seronegative. The sample taken for sequencing was PBMCs. The CDR3 DNA reads TGTGCCAGTGGCCCTAGCGGGAGGCACAATGAGCAGTTCTTC. As protein: CASGPSGRHNEQFF.